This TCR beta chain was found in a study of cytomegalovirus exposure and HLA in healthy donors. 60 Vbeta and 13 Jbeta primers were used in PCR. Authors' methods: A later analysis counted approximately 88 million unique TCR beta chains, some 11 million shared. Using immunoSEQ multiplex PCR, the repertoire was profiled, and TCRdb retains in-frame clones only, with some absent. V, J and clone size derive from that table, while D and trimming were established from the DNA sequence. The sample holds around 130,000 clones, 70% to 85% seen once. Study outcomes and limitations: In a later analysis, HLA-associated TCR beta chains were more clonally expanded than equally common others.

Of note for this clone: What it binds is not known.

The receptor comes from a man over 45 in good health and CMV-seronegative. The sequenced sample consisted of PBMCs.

The CDR3 sequence: CAIKTDRLNYGYTF. For the CDR3, the DNA is TGTGCCATCAAAACAGACAGACTTAACTATGGCTACACCTTC. The chain is built from TRBV10-3 and TRBJ1-2; weak D call: TRBD1 (5 bases). The V end lost 7 bases, the J end lost 1 base, and 13 bases lay between the germline ends. This CDR3 region has 14 residues. Germline loops: CDR1 ENHRY, CDR2 SYGVKD.